This T cell receptor beta chain was identified in a study of cytomegalovirus exposure and HLA in healthy donors. Whole-study results and caveats: In an earlier analysis, about 87% or about 30%: the productive usage of most TCR beta V segments. By HLA locus, TCR association rates varied in a later analysis, with DRB1 showing the most and HLA-C the fewest.

The CDR3 runs to 13 residues. Germline V CDR1 and CDR2: SGHTA, FQGTGA. V lost 5 bases, J lost 4 bases, and 11 bases lay in between. This PCR relied on a set of 60 Vbeta primers and 13 Jbeta primers. Assay used: immunoSEQ multiplex PCR; TCRdb lists only in-frame clones, some missing. The sample holds about 120,000 clones, roughly 70% seen once. About this clone: Its specificity is not known.

The sample comprised PBMCs. This chain uses TRBV7-3 with TRBJ1-1; D gene unclear. The TCR comes from a woman aged 40-49 years in good health and CMV-seropositive. Here the CDR3 reads CASSPQSGTEAFF. The CDR3 coding sequence is TGTGCCAGCAGCCCGCAGTCAGGCACTGAAGCTTTCTTT. Variable domain in full (rest from reference TRBV7-3 and TRBJ1-1): GAGVSQTPSNKVTEKGKYVELRCDPISGHTALYWYRQSLGQGPEFLIYFQGTGAADDSGLPNDRFFAVRPEGSVSTLKIQRTERGDSAVYLCASSPQSGTEAFFGQGTRLTVV.